This T cell receptor (beta chain) was sequenced during a study of blood T cell repertoires in COVID-19. Background on the study: Sources were T cells, B-cell-depleted T cells, or PBMCs; the material itself was cDNA or gDNA.

During active infection, Seattle patients enrolled and were then monitored through disease. TCRdb's copy holds only in-frame clones and misses some; the assay was immunoSEQ multiplex PCR. Among more than 300,000 clones listed, about 90% were seen once. The CDR3 has 14 residues. The germline V gene has CDR1 SGDLS and CDR2 YYNGEE. V was clipped by 3 bases and J by 4 bases, with 13 bases between them. This TCR derives from a woman aged 70-85 years with COVID-19, enrolled during active disease. The chain couples TRBV9 to TRBJ1-2, with D possibly matching TRBD1 (6 bases). The sequenced sample consisted of peripheral blood. DNA of the CDR3: TGTGCCAGCAGCGCTGGAACAGGGCTCTATGGCTACACCTTC. It yields the protein CASSAGTGLYGYTF.